These 24 T cell receptor beta chains were all obtained from the same sample, sequenced in a study of blood T cell repertoires in COVID-19. Sequencing was performed with immunoSEQ multiplex PCR; in TCRdb, only in-frame clones are kept and a portion is missing. The repertoire holds 470,000 or so clones, with about 85% as singletons. The specimen was PBMCs or T cells enriched from blood (not recorded which). These receptors were taken from a woman under 30 with acute COVID-19.

The genes are TRBV30 and TRBJ2-1; 12 positions agree with TRBD2. From germline, CDR1 is GTSNPN and CDR2 SVGIG (reference sequence). The V and J ends lost 3 bases and 9 bases, in that order; junction bases with no gene match: 9. This CDR3 is built from 15 residues. DNA for the CDR3: TGTGCCTGGAGGCTAGCGGGAGGGCAATACGGTGAGCAGTTCTTC. This codes for CAWRLAGGQYGEQFF.

The table lists this clone with a count of one. CDR3 in DNA: TGTGCCAGCTCACCGAGACAGTCTGAAAAACTGTTTTTT. This sequence encodes CASSPRQSEKLFF. This sequence joins TRBV18 and TRBJ1-4, with D possibly TRBD1 on 5 matching bases. This CDR3 is 13 amino acids long. The ends were cut back, 3 bases at V and 7 bases at J, with 9 bases in the middle. From germline, CDR1 is KGHSH and CDR2 LQKENI.

The table lists this clone with a count of one. This chain uses TRBV24-1 with TRBJ2-1; no clear D gene. The germline gives CDR1 KGHDR, CDR2 SFDVKD. The CDR3 loop spans 11 amino acids. Trimming took off 3 bases at V and 13 bases at J, with 9 bases between the two ends. Here the CDR3 DNA reads TGTGCCACCAGTGATAAGGCAGGACAGTTCTTC. As protein: CATSDKAGQFF.

The table lists this clone with a few counts. The chain uses TRBV30 and TRBJ2-2; D is uncertain. Germline assignment: CDR1 GTSNPN and CDR2 SVGIG (reference sequence). The V end lost 0 bases, the J end lost 5 bases, and 7 bases lay between the germline ends. This CDR3 has 13 residues. CDR3 sequence: CAWSVLLTGELFF. The CDR3 DNA sequence: TGTGCCTGGAGTGTTCTACTAACCGGGGAGCTGTTTTTT.

J is TRBJ1-2 and V is TRBV15; D unresolved. From germline, CDR1 is LNHNV and CDR2 YYDKDF (reference sequence). This CDR3 has 15 amino acids. V lost 0 bases and J 2 bases, leaving 10 bases between the germline ends. CDR3 DNA: TGTGCCACCAGCAGAGATCTGTCGGGGAACTATGGCTACACCTTC. It specifies CATSRDLSGNYGYTF.

The rearrangement links TRBV7-9 to TRBJ2-7; D is perhaps TRBD1 (5 bases). With 5 bases removed from V and 4 bases from J, the gap between germline ends came to 6 bases. The CDR3 runs 11 residues. Germline V gene lookup returns CDR1 SEHNR and CDR2 FQNEAQ (reference sequence). Here the CDR3 reads CASSTGYEQYF. In nucleotides, the CDR3 is TGTGCCAGCAGCACAGGTTACGAGCAGTACTTC.

The CDR3 coding sequence is TGTGCCAGCAGGGGTAACTATACTGAAGCTTTCTTT. It translates to CASRGNYTEAFF. The chain recombines TRBV5-4 with TRBJ1-1; D is undetermined. Trimming pared 5 bases from V and 5 bases from J, leaving 10 bases between. This CDR3 is 12 amino acids long. Germline assignment: CDR1 SGHNT and CDR2 YYREEE (reference sequence).

This clone was counted many times. This rearrangement joins TRBV12-3 or TRBV12-4 to TRBJ2-3; 8 bases map to TRBD1. The CDR3 runs 13 residues. After removal of 1 base from V and 9 bases from J, the junction contained 3 bases not matched to a gene. In DNA, the CDR3 is TGTGCCAGCAGTTTAGACAGGGGGAGCACGCAGTATTTT. This codes for CASSLDRGSTQYF.

The chain combines TRBV5-8 with TRBJ2-3; 10 bases are a match to TRBD2. V lost 4 bases, J lost 5 bases, and 13 bases stayed unmatched. CDR1 is SGHTS and CDR2 is YDEGEE in the germline V gene. The CDR3 length is 17 residues. CDR3 protein: CASSPRRAGGGVDTQYF. The CDR3 DNA reads as TGTGCCAGCAGCCCCCGGCGAGCGGGGGGGGGCGTAGATACGCAGTATTTT. Filled out from reference TRBV5-8 and TRBJ2-3, the complete variable domain reads EAGVTQSPTHLIKTRGQQATLRCSPISGHTSVYWYQQALGLGLQFLLWYDEGEERNRGNFPPRFSGRQFPNYSSELNVNALELEDSALYLCASSPRRAGGGVDTQYFGPGTRLTVL.

This chain uses TRBV7-2 with TRBJ1-2; 8 bases are shared with TRBD1. V was clipped by 5 bases and J by 6 bases; unmatched bases: 8. The CDR3 totals 14 residues. Germline values: CDR1 SGHTA, CDR2 FQGNSA. DNA for the CDR3: TGTGCCAGCAGCCCGGGGGACAGGCTCGATGGCTACACCTTC. This encodes CASSPGDRLDGYTF.

The rearrangement links TRBV3-1 (or the pseudogene TRBV3-2) to TRBJ1-5, with a tentative D call TRBD1 (6 bases). V dropped 3 bases and J dropped 6 bases, with 9 bases sitting between them. The CDR3 runs 13 residues. Germline V CDR1 and CDR2: LGHDT, YNNKEL (reference sequence). CDR3 sequence (DNA): TGTGCCAGCAGCCAGTCAGGGGCTCAGCCCCAGCATTTT. This sequence encodes CASSQSGAQPQHF.

The chain is built from TRBV10-2 and TRBJ1-1, with D possibly matching TRBD1 (6 bases). V gave up 7 bases and J gave up 8 bases, with 14 bases separating them. The germline V gene encodes CDR1 WSHSY and CDR2 SAAADI. The CDR3 is made up of 12 amino acids. The DNA of the CDR3 is TGCGCCAGCACCAATGGGGGACAAGAAGCTTTCTTT. Translating it yields CASTNGGQEAFF.

The chain links TRBV6-2 or TRBV6-3 to TRBJ1-5; weak D call: TRBD1 (5 bases). Trimming took 7 bases from V and 7 from J, leaving 23 bases between them. CDR3 length equals 16 residues. Germline V gene sequence: CDR1 MNHEY, CDR2 SVGEGT. CDR3 residues: CASTPGTRGRYQPQHF. DNA for the CDR3: TGTGCCAGCACCCCGGGAACTCGGGGGAGGTACCAGCCCCAGCATTTT.

The gene calls are TRBV4-1 and TRBJ2-7, with no clear D. The V gene's germline CDR1 is MGHRA and CDR2 YSYEKL. This CDR3 spans 15 amino acids. V was cut by 0 bases and J by 0 bases, with 9 bases left in between. The CDR3 DNA sequence: TGCGCCAGCAGCCAAGAGGCGGATAGCTCCTACGAGCAGTACTTC. It yields the protein CASSQEADSSYEQYF.

V and J are TRBV12-5 and TRBJ2-3; TRBD2 aligns across 8 bases. V lost 7 bases and J lost 6; bases outside the gene matches: 3. CDR1 is LGHNT and CDR2 is FRNRAP in the germline V gene. CDR3 length: 12 residues. The chain's CDR3 is CASAPGGDTQYF. In DNA, the CDR3 is TGTGCTAGTGCCCCGGGGGGGGATACGCAGTATTTT.

V is TRBV27 and J is TRBJ1-3; no clear D. This CDR3 has 18 amino acids. Germline CDR1 and CDR2: MNHEY and SMNVEV (reference sequence). Trimming removed 5 bases from V and 0 bases from J, with 20 bases in between. The CDR3 region is CASSQEGPFYHSGNTIYF. In DNA form, the CDR3 reads TGTGCCAGCAGTCAGGAAGGCCCGTTCTACCACTCTGGAAACACCATATATTTT.

This clone was counted a few times. The chain is built from TRBV3-1 (or the pseudogene TRBV3-2) and TRBJ2-3; 8 positions match TRBD2. This CDR3 contains 15 residues. CDR1 LGHDT and CDR2 YNNKEL come from the germline V gene (reference sequence). Trimming at V came to 6 bases and at J to 2 bases, leaving 7 bases not matched to a gene. The CDR3 is CASRPGGGLTDTQYF. CDR3 sequence (DNA): TGTGCCAGCAGGCCGGGGGGGGGACTCACAGATACGCAGTATTTT.

The sample holds one count of this clone. The chain links TRBV6-2 or TRBV6-3 to TRBJ2-1; perhaps TRBD2 as D (6 bases). The germline gives CDR1 MNHEY, CDR2 SVGEGT. The CDR3 sequence is 15 residues long. V lost 3 bases and J lost 4, with 13 bases in between. The chain's CDR3 is CASSYGSGKYNEQFF. DNA of the CDR3: TGTGCCAGCAGTTATGGTAGCGGAAAGTACAATGAGCAGTTCTTC.

V usage is TRBV5-6 and J usage is TRBJ1-1, with no clear D. Germline assignment: CDR1 SGHDT and CDR2 YYEEEE. The CDR3 consists of 15 residues. The germline V and J ends were trimmed by 2 bases and 2 bases, with 13 bases remaining between them. In nucleotides, the CDR3 is TGTGCCAGCAGCTTCCGATACAAACGAAACACTGAAGCTTTCTTT. This sequence encodes CASSFRYKRNTEAFF. Drawing the rest from reference TRBV5-6 and TRBJ1-1, the complete variable domain is DAGVTQSPTHLIKTRGQQVTLRCSPKSGHDTVSWYQQALGQGPQFIFQYYEEEERQRGNFPDRFSGHQFPNYSSELNVNALLLGDSALYLCASSFRYKRNTEAFFGQGTRLTVV.

This chain joins TRBV9 and TRBJ2-1, with a weak D call TRBD2 (6 bases). CDR1 and CDR2 (germline): SGDLS, YYNGEE. The CDR3 has 13 residues. The V end was cut by 6 bases, the J end by 5 bases, with 12 bases between. CDR3 sequence (DNA): TGTGCCAGCACCATGGGACTGAACAATGAGCAGTTCTTC. It yields the protein CASTMGLNNEQFF.

This clone was observed a single time. This chain connects TRBV7-2 to TRBJ1-5, with a weak D call TRBD1 (6 bases). The length of the CDR3 is 14 residues. CDR1 SGHTA and CDR2 FQGNSA come from the germline V gene. V dropped 4 bases and J dropped 7 bases, with 14 bases sitting between them. The DNA of the CDR3 is TGTGCCAGCAGCTCTACAGGGATGGGGCAGCCCCAGCATTTT. Protein product: CASSSTGMGQPQHF. Together with reference TRBV7-2 and TRBJ1-5, the CDR3 gives the full variable domain: GAGVSQSPSNKVTEKGKDVELRCDPISGHTALYWYRQSLGQGLEFLIYFQGNSAPDKSGLPSDRFSAERTGGSVSTLTIQRTQQEDSAVYLCASSSTGMGQPQHFGDGTRLSIL.

The genes are TRBV3-1 (or the pseudogene TRBV3-2) and TRBJ2-7; 7 positions agree with TRBD1. The CDR3 extends over 13 amino acids. CDR1 is LGHDT and CDR2 is YNNKEL in the germline V gene (reference sequence). V was clipped by 4 bases and J by 2 bases; unmatched bases: 2. CDR3 sequence reads: CASSLGQTYEQYF. The CDR3 region has the DNA TGTGCCAGCAGCCTGGGACAGACCTACGAGCAGTACTTC.

The rearrangement links TRBV7-2 to TRBJ2-2, with unresolved D. V was trimmed by 0 bases and J by 2 bases, leaving 4 bases between them. The CDR3 covers 14 residues. Germline CDR1 and CDR2: SGHTA and FQGNSA. The DNA for the CDR3 is TGTGCCAGCAGCTTAGCACTCAACACCGGGGAGCTGTTTTTT. Residues: CASSLALNTGELFF.

This sequence joins TRBV2 and TRBJ2-1, with 9 bases matching TRBD2. The CDR3 runs 16 residues. Trimming at V came to 0 bases and at J to 8 bases, leaving 8 bases not matched to a gene. Germline V gives CDR1 SNHLY, CDR2 FYNNEI. The CDR3 sequence is CASSEAVAGEIDEQFF. Written as DNA, the CDR3 is TGTGCCAGCAGTGAAGCGGTAGCGGGGGAGATAGATGAGCAGTTCTTC.